There are a few counts of the clone carrying this T cell receptor beta chain. Its antigen is still unknown. This record belongs to a study of identical twins. Study findings and constraints: For out-of-frame beta sequences, excess twin sharing was weaker. Insertions were reduced in abundant cord blood beta clonotypes but not in memory repertoires.

J was trimmed by 0 bases and V by 5 bases; bases with no gene match: 5. Germline values: CDR1 SGHTA, CDR2 FQGNSA. The CDR3 length is 15 residues. A template switching step contributed a universal primer site, while unique molecular identifiers were present in the cDNA. TCRdb itself ran the 5' RACE reads through MiXCR, one entry per CDR3 protein. This repertoire shows some 97,000 distinct CDR3 sequences, 5.5% to 7% found once; its top ten account for about 12%. The sequenced sample was memory T cells sorted from blood. This rearrangement joins TRBV7-2 to TRBJ2-7; 9 bases are a match to TRBD1. This clonotype originated in a woman in her 50s in good health. The DNA of the CDR3 is TGTGCCAGCAGCGGAGACAGGGGGAGCTCCTACGAGCAGTACTTC. Amino acids: CASSGDRGSSYEQYF.